The 2 T cell receptor beta chains below were found in one sample sequenced in a study of shared clonotypes between healthy human individuals. Only CD45RO-negative cells positively selected for CCR7 counted as naive CD8 cells, so terminally differentiated effector memory CD45RA+ cells were excluded. Assay: immunoSEQ multiplex PCR; the TCRdb copy retains only in-frame clones and omits some. The repertoire has hundreds of thousands of clones, approximately 95% of them found once; the top ten carry 0.11%. The specimen sequenced was naive CD8+ T cells sorted from blood. These receptors were collected from a woman in her 30s in good health.

The J gene is TRBJ2-7, the V gene TRBV11-2; 11 bases are shared with TRBD1. Germline CDR1 reads SGHAT; CDR2 reads FQNNGV. V shed 5 bases and J 6 bases; nucleotides not matched to a gene: 9. The CDR3 spans 15 residues. CDR3 sequence reads: CASSASGTGGGEQYF. DNA for the CDR3: TGTGCCAGCAGCGCATCCGGGACAGGGGGGGGCGAGCAGTACTTC.

V gene TRBV9 combines with J gene TRBJ2-7, with 7 nucleotides matching TRBD1. Per germline, CDR1 SGDLS and CDR2 YYNGEE. V was clipped by 0 bases and J by 3 bases; unmatched bases: 6. The CDR3 runs 15 residues. The DNA for the CDR3 is TGTGCCAGCAGCGTAGAGGGGACAGAGTTCTACGAGCAGTACTTC. Translation gives CASSVEGTEFYEQYF.